The source of this T cell receptor (beta chain) is a study of T-cell reconstitution after alpha-beta-depleted transplantation in children. This clonotype was detected ten times or more. No antigen is known for it. Preparation of the TCRbeta library involved a method that used unique molecular identifiers. TCRdb passed the PCR reads through MiXCR, listing each CDR3 protein once. The table has about 300,000 distinct CDR3 sequences, less than 9.5% seen once. V lost 6 bases, J lost 0 bases, and 8 bases lay in between. The CDR3 is 14 residues long. Germline-derived CDR1 and CDR2 are SGHVS and FNYEAQ. Study-wide findings and caveats: Diversity of TCRbeta at day 60 was high in some patients, arising from surviving recipient T cells and thymic progenitors. As was reported, about two months after transplant, alpha-beta T cells came from several hundred expanded graft clones. A year had passed since transplant, and T-cell counts and diversity by then came mostly from newly produced T cells.

The clonotype was recovered from a female patient aged 2-10 years who had a stem cell transplant for Fanconi anemia, so the T cells may come from the graft donor. The J gene is TRBJ2-2, the V gene TRBV7-6; D is possibly TRBD2 (6 bases). The source was peripheral blood, collected 360 days after TCRalphabeta/CD19-depleted stem cell transplant. CDR3 sequence: CASRIAANTGELFF. CDR3 nucleotides: TGTGCCAGCAGAATAGCGGCGAACACCGGGGAGCTGTTTTTT.